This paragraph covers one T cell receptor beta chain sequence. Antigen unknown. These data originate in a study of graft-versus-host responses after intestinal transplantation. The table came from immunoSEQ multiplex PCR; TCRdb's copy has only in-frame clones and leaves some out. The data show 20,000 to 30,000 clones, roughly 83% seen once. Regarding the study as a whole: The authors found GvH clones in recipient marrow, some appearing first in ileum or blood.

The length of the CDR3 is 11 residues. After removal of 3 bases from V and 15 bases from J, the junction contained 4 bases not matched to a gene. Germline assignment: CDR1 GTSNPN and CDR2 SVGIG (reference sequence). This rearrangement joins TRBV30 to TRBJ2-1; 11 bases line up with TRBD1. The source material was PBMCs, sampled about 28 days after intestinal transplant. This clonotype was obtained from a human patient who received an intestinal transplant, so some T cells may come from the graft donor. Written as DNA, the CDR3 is TGTGCCTGGAGATTGGGGACAGGGGGGTTCTTC. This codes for CAWRLGTGGFF.